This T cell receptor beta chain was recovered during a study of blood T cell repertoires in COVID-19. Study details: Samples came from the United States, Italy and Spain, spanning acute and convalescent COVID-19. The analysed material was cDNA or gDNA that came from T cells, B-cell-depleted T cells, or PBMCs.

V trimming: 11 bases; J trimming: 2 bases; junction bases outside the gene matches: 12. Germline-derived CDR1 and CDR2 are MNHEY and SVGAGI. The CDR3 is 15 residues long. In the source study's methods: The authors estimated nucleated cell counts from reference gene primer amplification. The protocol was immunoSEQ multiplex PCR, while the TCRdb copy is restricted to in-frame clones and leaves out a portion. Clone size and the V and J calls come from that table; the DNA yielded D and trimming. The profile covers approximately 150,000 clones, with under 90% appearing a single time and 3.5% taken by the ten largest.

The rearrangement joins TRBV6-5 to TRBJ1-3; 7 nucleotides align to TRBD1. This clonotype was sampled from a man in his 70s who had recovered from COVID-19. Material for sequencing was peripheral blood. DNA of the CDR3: TGTGCCGCCTGGGAGAGGGGGCTTGCTGGAAACACCATATATTTT. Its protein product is CAAWERGLAGNTIYF.